This T cell receptor (beta chain) was identified in a study of T cell responses to AZD1222 COVID-19 vaccine (TCRdb year 2021). At the level of the whole study: TCR sequencing was performed for fewer than 250 trial participants, of whom around 200 were given two doses of AZD1222 and around 25 were given two doses of MenACWY control vaccine. Trial participants were enrolled by age into 18-55, 56-69 and 70-plus year subgroups, with around 150, 28 and 57 TCR-sequenced participants respectively.

The CDR3 regions of human TCRbeta chains were analyzed by immunosequencing. In the paper's pipeline: Repertoire TCRs were matched against a reference library of SARS-CoV-2-specific TCRs generated with the MIRA antigen-specificity platform. Breadth meant the fraction of unique TCRs that were SARS-CoV-2-associated, whereas depth meant the fraction of total T cells that were SARS-CoV-2-associated. Each spike-specific TCR was assigned to its reactive spike region and to a CD4 or CD8 class using the MIRA data. Log10-transformed breadth and depth values were compared by one-way ANOVA with Sidak's multiple comparisons tests. This is the immuneACCESS table as TCRdb keeps it, with only in-frame sequences that have V and J called. A part of the clones is gone; compared with another copy, unresolved V genes explain less than half, and the rest is unexplained. The D gene and trimming were derived from the DNA, and the V and J assignments and clone size from that table. The sample records 140,000 or so clones, roughly 88% of which are singletons. Together, the top ten hold approximately 5.6% of the sample.

Counted from cysteine to phenylalanine, this CDR3 has 16 amino acids. The sequence is cut down to CDR3 DNA, 48 bases in frame from base 1. For CDR1 and CDR2, the germline V gene (reference sequence) lists LNHDA and SQIVND. Unmatched junction bases come to 12, with V trimmed by 6 bases and J by 4 bases. Concerning this clone itself: Its cognate antigen has yet to be identified. No much larger clone exists at a distance of one base, and base qualities are not known.

This sample's time point label indicates: about 28 days (+/-7) after the second vaccine dose. Interpreted using the paper, the treatment or condition label stands for: meningococcal conjugate vaccine given as trial control. Vaccinee samples came from UK trials COV001 and COV002, including a single-blind randomized controlled phase 2/3 trial of AZD1222 (ChAdOx1 nCoV-19) in healthy adults. For TCRbeta chain sequencing, PBMC samples were collected from trial participants at day 0 and at day 28 after the second dose. Study-wide findings and limitations: CD4 TCRs associated with the vaccine covered the entire spike protein, and the dominant responses were in regions 160-218 and 743-854. No day 14 peak-response samples were available, so repertoires were characterized only after the peak T cell response. Epitopes outside the regions mutated in the B.1.351 and B.1.1.7 variants were reportedly recognized by nearly half of the unique spike-specific TCRs. Participants were mostly white British, with more females than males. The authors suggested clonal diversity may have been underestimated. Conclusions about previously exposed vaccinees were limited because only six AZD1222 recipients were SARS-CoV-2 seropositive at baseline. The 56-69-year group was small, and its depth increase did not reach significance, likely because of low power. A significant rise in spike-specific TCR breadth and depth was observed after two AZD1222 doses relative to day 0 and relative to MenACWY recipients.

The chain uses TRBV19 and TRBJ1-2, with TRBD1 matching 9 junction bases. The input for sequencing was peripheral blood, taken 28 days after the second dose of the MenACWY control vaccine. This TCR was sampled from an adult who received the MenACWY meningococcal vaccine as a control. The CDR3 region: CASSSLLGTGIYGYTF. The bases are TGTGCCAGTAGCTCCCTCCTCGGGACAGGGATCTATGGCTACACCTTC.